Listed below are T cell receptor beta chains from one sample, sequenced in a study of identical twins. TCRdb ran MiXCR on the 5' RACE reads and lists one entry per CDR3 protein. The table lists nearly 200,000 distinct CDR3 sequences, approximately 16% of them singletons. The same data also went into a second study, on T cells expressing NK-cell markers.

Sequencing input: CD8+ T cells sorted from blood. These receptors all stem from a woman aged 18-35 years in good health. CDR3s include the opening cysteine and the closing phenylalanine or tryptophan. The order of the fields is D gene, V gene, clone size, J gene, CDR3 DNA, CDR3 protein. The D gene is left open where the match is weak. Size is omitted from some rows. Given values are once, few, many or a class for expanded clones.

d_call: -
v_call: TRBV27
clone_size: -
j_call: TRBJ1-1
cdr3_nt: TGTGCCAGCAGTTCATGGGGAACTGAAGCTTTCTTT
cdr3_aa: CASSSWGTEAFF

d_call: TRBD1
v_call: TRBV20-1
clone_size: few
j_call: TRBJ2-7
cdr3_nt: TGCAGTGCTAGAGATGAGGACAGGGGCCACGAGCAGTACTTC
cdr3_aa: CSARDEDRGHEQYF

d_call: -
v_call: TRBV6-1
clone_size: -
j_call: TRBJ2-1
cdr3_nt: TGTGCCAGCAGTGAATTAGCACCCGGCCAGGATGAGCAGTTCTTC
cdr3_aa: CASSELAPGQDEQFF

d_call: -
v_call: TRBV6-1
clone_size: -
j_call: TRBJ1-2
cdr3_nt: TGTGCCAGCAGTGTAACAGGACACTTAGTAGGCTACACCTTC
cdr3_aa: CASSVTGHLVGYTF

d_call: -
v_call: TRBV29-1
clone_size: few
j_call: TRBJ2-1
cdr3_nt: TGCAGCGTTGGTGGGGCAGGGGGGCTATCCTACAATGAGCAGTTCTTC
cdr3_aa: CSVGGAGGLSYNEQFF

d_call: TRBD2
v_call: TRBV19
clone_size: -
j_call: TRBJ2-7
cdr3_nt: TGTGCCAGTAGTCCGGGACTAGCGGCGCACGAGCAGTACTTC
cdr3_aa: CASSPGLAAHEQYF

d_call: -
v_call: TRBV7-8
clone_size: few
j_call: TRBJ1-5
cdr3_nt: TGTGCCAGCAGCGGAACAGGTGAACCCCATCAGCCCCAGCATTTT
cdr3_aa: CASSGTGEPHQPQHF

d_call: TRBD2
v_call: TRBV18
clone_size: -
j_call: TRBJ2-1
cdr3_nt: TGTGCCAGCTCACCATACAGGGGGCGGTCGACTAGCGGGAGCAATGAGCAGTTCTTC
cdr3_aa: CASSPYRGRSTSGSNEQFF

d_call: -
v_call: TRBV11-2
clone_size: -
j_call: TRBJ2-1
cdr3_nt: TGTGCCATCACGGGGGAAAACCTCAATGAGCAGTTCTTC
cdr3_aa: CAITGENLNEQFF

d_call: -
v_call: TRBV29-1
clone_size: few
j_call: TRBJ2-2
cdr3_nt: TGCAGCGTTGAAACAGTATCAGCCGGGGAGCTGTTTTTT
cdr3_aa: CSVETVSAGELFF

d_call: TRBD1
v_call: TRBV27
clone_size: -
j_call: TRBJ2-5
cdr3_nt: TGTGCCAGCAGTTTAGTGGACAGGGGAGAGACCCAGTACTTC
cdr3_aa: CASSLVDRGETQYF

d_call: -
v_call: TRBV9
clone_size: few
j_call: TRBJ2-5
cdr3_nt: TGTGCCAGCAGCGAGAGCGGACACCACCAAGAGACCCAGTACTTC
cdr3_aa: CASSESGHHQETQYF

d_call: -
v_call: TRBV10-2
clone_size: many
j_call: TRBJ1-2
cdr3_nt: TGCGCCAGCAGTTTACTCAGGGAGGTCGGCTACACCTTC
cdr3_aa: CASSLLREVGYTF

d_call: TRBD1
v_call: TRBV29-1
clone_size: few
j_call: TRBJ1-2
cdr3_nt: TGCAGCGCAGAAGAGGGACAGGCAAACTATGGCTACACCTTC
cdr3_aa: CSAEEGQANYGYTF

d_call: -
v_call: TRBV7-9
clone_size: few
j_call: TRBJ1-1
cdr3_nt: TGTGCCAGCACTGGGGACCTGAGGGTCACTGAAGCTTTCTTT
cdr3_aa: CASTGDLRVTEAFF

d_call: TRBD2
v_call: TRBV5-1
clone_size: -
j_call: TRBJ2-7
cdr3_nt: TGCGCCAGCAGCCTACTAGCGGGAGGGGTCGACGAGCAGTACTTC
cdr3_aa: CASSLLAGGVDEQYF

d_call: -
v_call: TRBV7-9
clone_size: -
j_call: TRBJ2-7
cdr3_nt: TGTGCCAGCAGCTTGGTAGAGACCTACGAGCAGTACTTC
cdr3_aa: CASSLVETYEQYF

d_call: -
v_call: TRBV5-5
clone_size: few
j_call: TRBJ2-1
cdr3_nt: TGTGCCAGCACCATTGGAGCATACGGGAGAGGAGATGAGCAGTTCTTC
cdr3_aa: CASTIGAYGRGDEQFF

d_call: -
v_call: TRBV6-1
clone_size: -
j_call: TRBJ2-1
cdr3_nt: TGTGCCTGTGGCGGGTTGGGCTACAATGAGCAGTTCTTC
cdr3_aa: CACGGLGYNEQFF

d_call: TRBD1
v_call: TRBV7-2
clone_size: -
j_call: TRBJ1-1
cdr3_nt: TGTGCCAGCAGCTTAAAGGGGGCGGATGAAGCTTTCTTT
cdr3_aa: CASSLKGADEAFF

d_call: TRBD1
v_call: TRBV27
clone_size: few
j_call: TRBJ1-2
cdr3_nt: TGTGCCAGCAGTATTGGACAGGGCGAGGATAACTATGGCTACACCTTC
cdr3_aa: CASSIGQGEDNYGYTF

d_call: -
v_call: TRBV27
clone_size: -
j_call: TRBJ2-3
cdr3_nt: TGTGCCAGCACACACCTGACTAGGGGGCGAGGGGCAGATACGCAGTATTTT
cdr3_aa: CASTHLTRGRGADTQYF

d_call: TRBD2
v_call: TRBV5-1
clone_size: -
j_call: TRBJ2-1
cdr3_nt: TGCGCCAGCAGCTTACTAGCGGGAGTGTCCTACAATGAGCAGTTCTTC
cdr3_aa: CASSLLAGVSYNEQFF

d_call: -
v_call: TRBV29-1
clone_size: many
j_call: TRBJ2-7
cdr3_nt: TGCAGCGTTGGTGGCGGGATAAGCTACGAGCAGTACTTC
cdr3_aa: CSVGGGISYEQYF

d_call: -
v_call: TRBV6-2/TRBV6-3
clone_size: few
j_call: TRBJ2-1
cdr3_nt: TGTGCCAGCAGCTGGGACTCGAGCTCCTACAATGAGCAGTTCTTC
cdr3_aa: CASSWDSSSYNEQFF

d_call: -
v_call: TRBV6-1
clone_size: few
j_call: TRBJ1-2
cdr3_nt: TGTGCCAGCAGTCCAACGGTAGCCAAGCCAGCTAACTATGGCTACACCTTC
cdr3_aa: CASSPTVAKPANYGYTF

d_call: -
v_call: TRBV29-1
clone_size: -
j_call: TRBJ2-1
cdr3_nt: TGCAGCGACGGGGACATCCGGGCCAGCGAGCAGTTCTTC
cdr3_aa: CSDGDIRASEQFF

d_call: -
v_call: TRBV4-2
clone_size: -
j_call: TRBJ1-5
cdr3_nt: TGTGCCAGCAGCCAGTCCCGGGGAAGGGGTCAGCCCCAGCATTTT
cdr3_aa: CASSQSRGRGQPQHF

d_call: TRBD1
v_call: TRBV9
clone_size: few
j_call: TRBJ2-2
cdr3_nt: TGTGCCAGCAGCTTGGGACAGGGGAGCACCGGGGAGCTGTTTTTT
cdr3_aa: CASSLGQGSTGELFF

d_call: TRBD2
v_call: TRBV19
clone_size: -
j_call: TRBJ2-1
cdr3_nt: TGTGCCAGTTCCCAGACTAGCGGGGTATACAATGAGCAGTTCTTC
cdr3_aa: CASSQTSGVYNEQFF

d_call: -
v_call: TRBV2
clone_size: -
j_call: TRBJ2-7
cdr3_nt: TGTGCCAGCAGTGAGGGGCGAGGAGGCGAGCAGTACTTC
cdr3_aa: CASSEGRGGEQYF

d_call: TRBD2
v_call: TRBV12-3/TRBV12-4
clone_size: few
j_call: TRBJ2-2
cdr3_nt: TGTGCCAGCAGTTTTGCGACTAGCGCCGGGGAGCTGTTTTTT
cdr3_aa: CASSFATSAGELFF

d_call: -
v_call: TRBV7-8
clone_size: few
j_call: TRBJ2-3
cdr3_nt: TGTGCCAGCAGGGTTAACCACCAGGATACGCAGTATTTT
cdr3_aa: CASRVNHQDTQYF

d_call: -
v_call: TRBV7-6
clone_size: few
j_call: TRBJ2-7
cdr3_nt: TGTGCCAGCTTGGAGAACGAGCAGTACTTC
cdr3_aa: CASLENEQYF

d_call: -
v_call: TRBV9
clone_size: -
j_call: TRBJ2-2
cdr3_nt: TGTGCCAGCAGGGGGGAAAGAACCGGGGAGCTGTTTTTT
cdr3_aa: CASRGERTGELFF

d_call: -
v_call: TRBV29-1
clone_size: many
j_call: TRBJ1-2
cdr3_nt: TGCAGCGTGCCCCAGGGGACGGGCGGCTACACCTTC
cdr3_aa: CSVPQGTGGYTF

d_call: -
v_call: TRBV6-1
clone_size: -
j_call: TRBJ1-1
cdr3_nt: TGTGCCAGCAGCAACGTACCGGGAAACACTGAAGCTTTCTTT
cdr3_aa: CASSNVPGNTEAFF

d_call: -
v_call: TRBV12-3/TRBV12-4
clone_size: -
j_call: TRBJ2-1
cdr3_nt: TGTGCCACCCTTCGGCAGGGTGAGCAGTTCTTC
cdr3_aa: CATLRQGEQFF

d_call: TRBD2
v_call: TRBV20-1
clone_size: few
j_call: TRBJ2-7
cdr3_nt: TGCAGTGCAGGGACTAGCGGCGAGCAGTACTTC
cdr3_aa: CSAGTSGEQYF

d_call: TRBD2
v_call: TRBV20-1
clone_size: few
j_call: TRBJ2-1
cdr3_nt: TGCAGTGCTAGGACTGGGACTAGCGCCTACAATGAGCAGTTCTTC
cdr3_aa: CSARTGTSAYNEQFF

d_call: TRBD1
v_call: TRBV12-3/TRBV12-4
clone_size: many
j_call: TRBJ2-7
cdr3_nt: TGTGCCAGCAGGACAGGGGGCTCCTACGAGCAGTACTTC
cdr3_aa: CASRTGGSYEQYF

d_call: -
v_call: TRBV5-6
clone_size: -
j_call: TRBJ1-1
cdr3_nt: TGTGCCAGCAGCTTTGATAGGGCCCCTGAAGCTTTCTTT
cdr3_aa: CASSFDRAPEAFF

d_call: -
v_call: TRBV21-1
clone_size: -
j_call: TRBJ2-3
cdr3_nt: TGTGCCAGCAGCAACCGGATGGGACTAGCGGGTGAGCGGGATACGCAGTATTTT
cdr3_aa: CASSNRMGLAGERDTQYF

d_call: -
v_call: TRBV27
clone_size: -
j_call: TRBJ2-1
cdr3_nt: TGTGCCAGCAGTTTATCGATTCAGGGAGTCTACAATGAGCAGTTCTTC
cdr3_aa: CASSLSIQGVYNEQFF

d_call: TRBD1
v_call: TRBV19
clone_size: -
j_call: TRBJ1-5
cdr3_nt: TGTGCCAGTAGCTACGGACAGGGTCAGCCCCAGCATTTT
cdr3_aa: CASSYGQGQPQHF

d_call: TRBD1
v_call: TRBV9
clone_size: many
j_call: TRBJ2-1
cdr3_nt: TGTGCCAGCAGCGCGCCGGGACAGGCGTACAATGAGCAGTTCTTC
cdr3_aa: CASSAPGQAYNEQFF

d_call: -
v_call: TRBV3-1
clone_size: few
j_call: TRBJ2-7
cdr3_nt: TGTGCCAGCAGCCCGGTTCTTGGGATATACGAGCAGTACTTC
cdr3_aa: CASSPVLGIYEQYF

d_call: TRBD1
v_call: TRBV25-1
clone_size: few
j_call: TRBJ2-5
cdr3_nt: TGTGCCAGCAGTGACGTCAGGGGGCAAGAGACCCAGTACTTC
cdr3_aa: CASSDVRGQETQYF

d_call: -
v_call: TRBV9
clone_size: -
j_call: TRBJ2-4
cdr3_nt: TGTGCCAGCAGCGTATCATGGGGGCCGGAAAACATTCAGTACTTC
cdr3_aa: CASSVSWGPENIQYF

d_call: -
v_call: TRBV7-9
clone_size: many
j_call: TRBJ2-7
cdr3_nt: TGTGCCAGCAGCTTAGCCGTAGCGCTGGGGCAGTACTTC
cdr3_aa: CASSLAVALGQYF

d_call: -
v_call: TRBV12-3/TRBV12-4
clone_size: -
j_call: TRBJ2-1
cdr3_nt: TGTGCCAGCAGTTTGGCAGGAATCTACAATGAGCAGTTCTTC
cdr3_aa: CASSLAGIYNEQFF

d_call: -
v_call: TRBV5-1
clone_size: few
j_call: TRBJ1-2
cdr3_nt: TGCGCCAGCAGCTTGGCACCGGGGGGCGGCGGCTATGGCTACACCTTC
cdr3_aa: CASSLAPGGGGYGYTF

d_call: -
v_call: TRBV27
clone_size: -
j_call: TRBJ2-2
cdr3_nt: TGTGCCAGCAGTCCCATGAACACCGGGGAGCTGTTTTTT
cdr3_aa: CASSPMNTGELFF